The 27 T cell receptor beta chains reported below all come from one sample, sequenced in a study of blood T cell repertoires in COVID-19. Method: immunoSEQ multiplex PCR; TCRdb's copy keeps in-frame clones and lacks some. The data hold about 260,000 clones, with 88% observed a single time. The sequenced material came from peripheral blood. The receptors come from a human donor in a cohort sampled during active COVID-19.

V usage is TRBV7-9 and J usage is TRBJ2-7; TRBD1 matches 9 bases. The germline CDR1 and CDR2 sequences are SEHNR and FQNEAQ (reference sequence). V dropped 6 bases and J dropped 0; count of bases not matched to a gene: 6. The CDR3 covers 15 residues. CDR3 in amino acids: CASSYRGPSSYEQYF. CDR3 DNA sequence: TGTGCCAGCAGTTACAGGGGGCCTAGCTCCTACGAGCAGTACTTC.

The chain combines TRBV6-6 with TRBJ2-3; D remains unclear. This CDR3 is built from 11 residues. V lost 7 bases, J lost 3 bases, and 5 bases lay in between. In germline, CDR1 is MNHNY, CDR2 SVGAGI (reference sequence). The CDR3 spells CASTETDTQYF. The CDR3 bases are TGTGCCAGCACGGAGACAGATACGCAGTATTTT.

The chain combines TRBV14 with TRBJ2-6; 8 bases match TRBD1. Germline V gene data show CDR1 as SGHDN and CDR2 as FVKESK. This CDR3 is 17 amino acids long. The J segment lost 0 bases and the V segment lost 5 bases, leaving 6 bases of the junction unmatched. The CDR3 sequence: CASSSGTGASGANVLTF. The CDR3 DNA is TGTGCCAGCAGCTCCGGGACAGGCGCCTCTGGGGCCAACGTCCTGACTTTC.

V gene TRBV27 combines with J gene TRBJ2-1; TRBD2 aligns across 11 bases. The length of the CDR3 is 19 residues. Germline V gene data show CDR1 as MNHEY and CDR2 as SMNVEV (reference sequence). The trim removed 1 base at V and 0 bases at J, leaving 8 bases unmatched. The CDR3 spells CASSLWASGRRGSYNEQFF. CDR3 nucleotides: TGTGCCAGCAGTTTATGGGCTAGCGGGAGGAGGGGCTCCTACAATGAGCAGTTCTTC.

The CDR3: CASLWTGTVVAEAFF. CDR3 bases: TGCGCCAGTTTATGGACAGGGACGGTCGTCGCTGAAGCTTTCTTT. The gene calls are TRBV10-1 and TRBJ1-1, with 8 bases that match TRBD1. This CDR3 contains 15 residues. Germline CDR1 and CDR2: WNHNN and SYGVQD (reference sequence). Trimming cost V 9 bases and J 6 bases; bases outside gene matches: 15.

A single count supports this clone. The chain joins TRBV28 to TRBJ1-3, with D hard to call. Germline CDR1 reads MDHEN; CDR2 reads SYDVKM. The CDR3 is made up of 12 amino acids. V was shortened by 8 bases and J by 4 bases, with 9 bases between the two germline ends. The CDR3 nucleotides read TGTGCCAGCGAGGATGCCGGAAACACCATATATTTT. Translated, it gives CASEDAGNTIYF.

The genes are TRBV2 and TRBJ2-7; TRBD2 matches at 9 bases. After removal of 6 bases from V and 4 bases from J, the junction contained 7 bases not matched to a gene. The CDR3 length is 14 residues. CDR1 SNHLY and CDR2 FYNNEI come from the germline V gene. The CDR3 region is CASRVAGAIYEQYF. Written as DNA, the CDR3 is TGTGCCAGCAGGGTAGCGGGAGCGATTTACGAGCAGTACTTC.

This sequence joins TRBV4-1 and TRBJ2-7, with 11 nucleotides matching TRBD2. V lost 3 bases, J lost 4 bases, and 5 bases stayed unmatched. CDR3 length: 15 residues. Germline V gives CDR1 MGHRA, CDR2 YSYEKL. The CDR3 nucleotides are TGCGCCAGCAGCCAGGTAGCGGGAGGGCCTTACGAGCAGTACTTC. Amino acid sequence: CASSQVAGGPYEQYF.

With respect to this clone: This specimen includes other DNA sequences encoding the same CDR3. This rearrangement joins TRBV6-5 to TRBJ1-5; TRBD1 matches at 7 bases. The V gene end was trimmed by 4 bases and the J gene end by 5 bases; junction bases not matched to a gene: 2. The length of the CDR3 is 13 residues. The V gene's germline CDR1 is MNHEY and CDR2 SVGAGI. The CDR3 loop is CASSFDRDQPQHF. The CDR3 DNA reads TGTGCCAGCAGTTTCGACAGGGATCAGCCCCAGCATTTT.

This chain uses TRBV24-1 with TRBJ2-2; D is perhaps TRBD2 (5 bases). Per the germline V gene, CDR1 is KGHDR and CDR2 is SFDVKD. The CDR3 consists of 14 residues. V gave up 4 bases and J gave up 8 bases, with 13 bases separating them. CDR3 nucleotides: TGTGCCACCAGTGAACCTGGACTTGCAGGGGAGCTGTTTTTT. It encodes CATSEPGLAGELFF.

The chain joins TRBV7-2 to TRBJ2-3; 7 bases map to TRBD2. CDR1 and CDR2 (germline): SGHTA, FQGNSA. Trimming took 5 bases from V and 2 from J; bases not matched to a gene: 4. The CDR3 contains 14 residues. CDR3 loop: CASSPGGTTDTQYF. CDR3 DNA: TGTGCCAGCAGCCCGGGGGGAACCACAGATACGCAGTATTTT.

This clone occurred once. CDR3 sequence: CASSKGQDHYTF. CDR3 nucleotide sequence: TGTGCCAGCAGCAAGGGACAGGACCACTACACCTTC. The chain uses TRBV7-8 and TRBJ1-2; 8 bases line up with TRBD1. V lost 5 bases to trimming and J lost 10 bases; unmatched junction nucleotides: 6. CDR3 size: 12 residues. Germline V gives CDR1 SGHVS, CDR2 FQNEAQ. Full variable domain (missing parts from reference TRBV7-8 and TRBJ1-2): GAGVSQSPRYKVAKRGQDVALRCDPISGHVSLFWYQQALGQGPEFLTYFQNEAQLDKSGLPSDRFFAERPEGSVSTLKIQRTQQEDSAVYLCASSKGQDHYTFGSGTRLTVV.

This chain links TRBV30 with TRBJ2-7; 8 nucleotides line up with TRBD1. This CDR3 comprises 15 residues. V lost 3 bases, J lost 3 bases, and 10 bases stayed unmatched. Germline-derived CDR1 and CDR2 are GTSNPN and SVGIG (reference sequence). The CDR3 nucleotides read TGTGCCTGGAGGACGAAGGGACAGGCGCACTACGAGCAGTACTTC. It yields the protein CAWRTKGQAHYEQYF. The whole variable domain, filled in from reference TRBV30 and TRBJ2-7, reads SQTIHQWPATLVQPVGSPLSLECTVEGTSNPNLYWYRQAAGRGLQLLFYSVGIGQISSEVPQNLSASRPQDRQFILSSKKLLLSDSGFYLCAWRTKGQAHYEQYFGPGTRLTVT.

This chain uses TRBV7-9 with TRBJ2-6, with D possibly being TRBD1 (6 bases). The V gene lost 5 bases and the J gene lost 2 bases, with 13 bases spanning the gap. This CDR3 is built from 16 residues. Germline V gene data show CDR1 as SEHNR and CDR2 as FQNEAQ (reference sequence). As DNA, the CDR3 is TGTGCCAGCAGCCTCTTTCCAGGGGCTGGGGCCAACGTCCTGACTTTC. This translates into CASSLFPGAGANVLTF.

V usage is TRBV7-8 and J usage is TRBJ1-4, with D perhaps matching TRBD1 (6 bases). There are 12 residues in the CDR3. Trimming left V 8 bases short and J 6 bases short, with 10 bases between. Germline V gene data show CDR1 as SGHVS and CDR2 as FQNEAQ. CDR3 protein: CASGTGHEKLFF. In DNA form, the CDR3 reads TGTGCCAGCGGAACAGGGCATGAAAAACTGTTTTTT.

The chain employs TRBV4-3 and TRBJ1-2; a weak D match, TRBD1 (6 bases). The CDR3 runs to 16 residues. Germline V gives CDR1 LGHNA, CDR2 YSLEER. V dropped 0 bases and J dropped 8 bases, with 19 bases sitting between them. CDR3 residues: CASSQDAAGDRRGYTF. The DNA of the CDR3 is TGCGCCAGCAGCCAAGATGCCGCAGGGGATAGGCGCGGCTACACCTTC.

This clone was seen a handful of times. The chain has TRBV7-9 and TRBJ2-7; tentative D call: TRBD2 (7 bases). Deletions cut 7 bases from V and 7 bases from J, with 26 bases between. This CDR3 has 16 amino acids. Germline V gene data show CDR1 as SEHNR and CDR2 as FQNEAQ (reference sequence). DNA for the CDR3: TGTGCCAGCATCCCACGCCAATGGGGGGGCGGCGCGGAGCAGTACTTC. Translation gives CASIPRQWGGGAEQYF.

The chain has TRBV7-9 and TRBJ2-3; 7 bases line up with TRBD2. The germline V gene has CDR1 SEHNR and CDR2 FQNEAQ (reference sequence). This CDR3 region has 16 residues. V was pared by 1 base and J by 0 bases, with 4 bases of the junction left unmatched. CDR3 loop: CASSLGDYSSTDTQYF. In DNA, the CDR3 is TGTGCCAGCAGCTTAGGGGACTACTCTAGCACAGATACGCAGTATTTT.

In nucleotides, the CDR3 is TGCGCCAGCAGCTACCCAGCGGGGGACTCCTACGAGCAGTACTTC. It translates to CASSYPAGDSYEQYF. The rearrangement joins TRBV5-1 to TRBJ2-7, with TRBD2 identical over 8 bases. The germline CDR1 and CDR2 sequences are SGHRS and YFSETQ. V was pared by 3 bases and J by 0 bases, with 5 bases of the junction left unmatched. The CDR3 runs 15 residues.

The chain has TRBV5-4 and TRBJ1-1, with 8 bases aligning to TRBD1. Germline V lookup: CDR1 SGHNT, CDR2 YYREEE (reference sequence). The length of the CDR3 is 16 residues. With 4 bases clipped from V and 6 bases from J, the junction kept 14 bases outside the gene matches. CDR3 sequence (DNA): TGTGCCAGCAGCCATCCTTTGACAGGGGATGTACCTGAAGCTTTCTTT. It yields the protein CASSHPLTGDVPEAFF.

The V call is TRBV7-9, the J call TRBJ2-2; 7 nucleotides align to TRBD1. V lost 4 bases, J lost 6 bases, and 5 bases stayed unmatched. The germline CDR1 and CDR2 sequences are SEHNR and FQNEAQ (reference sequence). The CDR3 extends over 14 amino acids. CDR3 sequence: CASSWDQGAGELFF. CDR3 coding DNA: TGTGCCAGCAGCTGGGACCAGGGGGCCGGGGAGCTGTTTTTT.

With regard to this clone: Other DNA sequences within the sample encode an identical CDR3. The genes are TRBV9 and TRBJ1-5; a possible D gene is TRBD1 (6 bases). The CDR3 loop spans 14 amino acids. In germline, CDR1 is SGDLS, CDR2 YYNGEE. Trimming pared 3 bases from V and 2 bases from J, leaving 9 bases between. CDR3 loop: CASSATGGNQPQHF. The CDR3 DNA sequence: TGTGCCAGCAGCGCGACAGGAGGCAATCAGCCCCAGCATTTT.

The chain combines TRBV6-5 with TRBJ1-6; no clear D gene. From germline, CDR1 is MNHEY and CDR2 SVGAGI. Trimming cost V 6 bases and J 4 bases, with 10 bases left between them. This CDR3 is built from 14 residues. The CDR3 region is CASSPFVYNSPLHF. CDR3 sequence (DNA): TGTGCCAGCAGCCCGTTCGTGTATAATTCACCCCTCCACTTT.

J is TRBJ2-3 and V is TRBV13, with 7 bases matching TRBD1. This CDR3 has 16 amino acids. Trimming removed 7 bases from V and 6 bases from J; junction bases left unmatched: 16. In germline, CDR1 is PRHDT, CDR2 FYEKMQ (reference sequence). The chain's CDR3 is CASTSRDREPADTQYF. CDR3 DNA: TGTGCCAGCACCAGCCGGGACAGAGAACCGGCGGATACGCAGTATTTT.

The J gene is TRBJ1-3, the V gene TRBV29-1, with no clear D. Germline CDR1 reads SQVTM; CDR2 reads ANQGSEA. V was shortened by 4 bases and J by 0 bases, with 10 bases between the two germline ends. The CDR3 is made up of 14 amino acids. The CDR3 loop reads CSVGEQSSGNTIYF. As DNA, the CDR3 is TGCAGCGTTGGCGAACAGAGCTCTGGAAACACCATATATTTT.

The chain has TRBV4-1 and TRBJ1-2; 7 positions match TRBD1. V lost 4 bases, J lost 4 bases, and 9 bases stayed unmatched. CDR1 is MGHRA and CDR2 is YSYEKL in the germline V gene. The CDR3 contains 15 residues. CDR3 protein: CASSLPKTGAYGYTF. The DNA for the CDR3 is TGCGCCAGCAGCCTCCCCAAAACAGGGGCCTATGGCTACACCTTC.

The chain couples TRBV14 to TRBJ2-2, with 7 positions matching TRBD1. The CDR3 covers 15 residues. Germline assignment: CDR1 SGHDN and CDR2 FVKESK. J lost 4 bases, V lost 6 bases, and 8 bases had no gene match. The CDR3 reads CASSLTRGSTGELFF. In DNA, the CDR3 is TGTGCCAGCAGTTTAACCAGGGGGAGCACCGGGGAGCTGTTTTTT.